This T cell receptor (beta chain) is drawn from a study of regulatory T cells in long-lasting Graves disease. The ends lost 4 bases at V and 7 bases at J; junction bases unmatched: 17. Per the germline V gene, CDR1 is SGHVS and CDR2 is FNYEAQ. This CDR3 has 17 amino acids. Time point defined: persistent/refractory GD, antithyroid drugs over 5 years with positive TRAb. Extracted PBMC RNA gave rise to the TCR library. Arm-PCR of CDR3 regions and iRepertoire HTBI primers were used to build TCR beta libraries. MiXCR, applied by TCRdb to the multiplex PCR reads, yields one record per CDR3 protein. The table shows about 470,000 distinct CDR3 sequences, with 20% to 25% occurring only once. General study points: Reduced TCR diversity was observed in persistent Graves' patients versus newly diagnosed patients. Results may be inaccurate due to the small sample size. Comparison showed that persistent patients shared more public clonotypes (fewer than 3,000) than new patients (about 970).

As for this clonotype: Its antigen is currently unknown.

Sample: peripheral blood mononuclear cells (PBMCs), taken when the disease was refractory, from a patient treated with antithyroid drugs. The origin of this receptor is a female donor with Graves disease. The chain has TRBV7-6 and TRBJ2-7; 9 bases are shared with TRBD2. CDR3 residues: CASSSQAGLANAHEQYF. The CDR3, as DNA: TGTGCCAGCAGCTCCCAGGCAGGACTAGCGAACGCCCATGAGCAGTACTTC.